This is a list of T cell receptor beta chains from one sample in a study of glioma-infiltrating T cells. TCRdb analysed the multiplex PCR reads with MiXCR anew, one entry per CDR3 protein. The sample has 300,000 to 450,000 distinct CDR3 sequences, less than 50% seen once; the top ten hold 12%. Sequencing was carried out using glioma tissue, nonneoplastic brain tissue, or PBMCs (not recorded which). These receptors originate from a human donor with low-grade glioma or glioblastoma, undergoing nonglioma brain surgery, or in good health (not recorded which). CDR3s include the opening cysteine and the closing phenylalanine or tryptophan. Each record gives: J gene, V gene, clone size, D gene, CDR3 DNA, CDR3 protein. D genes are given only for firm matches. Size tells how often a clone was seen (once, few, many) or the class of an expanded clone, and some rows leave it out.

>TRBJ1-2|TRBV2|many|-
TGTGCCAGCAGTCTTGATCACAACTATGGCTACACCTTC
CASSLDHNYGYTF
>TRBJ2-7|TRBV29-1|-|-
TGCAGCGTTGAAGAGGGACCCTCCTACGAGCAGTACTTC
CSVEEGPSYEQYF
>TRBJ2-1|TRBV7-6|once|TRBD1
TGTGCCAGCAGCTTGCCCCCGGGACAGTCGGATGGGCAGTTCTTC
CASSLPPGQSDGQFF
>TRBJ1-1|TRBV27|few|TRBD1
TGTGCCACCATCCTTTACAGGGGTAGCACTGAAGCTTTCTTT
CATILYRGSTEAFF
>TRBJ2-5|TRBV4-1|few|-
TGCGCCAGCAGCCGAAGCGGACAAGAGACCCAGTACTTC
CASSRSGQETQYF
>TRBJ2-7|TRBV4-2|-|TRBD2
TGTGCCAGCAGCGTCGGTAGCGGGAGAAATAACGAGCAGTACTTC
CASSVGSGRNNEQYF
>TRBJ2-3|TRBV2|-|-
TGTGCCAGCAGTCCTGTCGATCTGGGGGCTAGCACAGATACGCAGTATTTT
CASSPVDLGASTDTQYF
>TRBJ1-5|TRBV20-1|-|-
TGCAGTGCGGGCAGGACTGGCAATCAGCCCCAGCATTTT
CSAGRTGNQPQHF
>TRBJ2-7|TRBV4-1|-|-
TGCGCCAGCACCCGGCGGGTTTCTGACAGATCCTACGAGCAGTACTTC
CASTRRVSDRSYEQYF
>TRBJ1-2|TRBV12-3/TRBV12-4|-|-
TGTGCCAGCAGTCGACAGTCTAACTATGGCTACACCTTC
CASSRQSNYGYTF
>TRBJ2-7|TRBV20-1|many|TRBD1
TGCAGTGCTAGGCTGACAGGGGGCGTAAGGTACGAGCAGTACTTC
CSARLTGGVRYEQYF
>TRBJ1-4|TRBV5-1|-|-
TGCGCCAGCAGCTTGGGGGCAGGTTCGGATGAAAAACTGTTTTTT
CASSLGAGSDEKLFF
>TRBJ2-3|TRBV5-4|-|TRBD2
TGTGCCAGCAGCTCGGAGTTAGCGGGAATCACAGATACGCAGTATTTT
CASSSELAGITDTQYF
>TRBJ2-7|TRBV7-8|-|TRBD2
TGTGCCAGCAGCTTAATGAGCGGGAGTAGAGCCTACGAGCAGTACTTC
CASSLMSGSRAYEQYF
>TRBJ1-2|TRBV4-1|-|-
TGCGCCAGCAGCCACTTGAACGGGGGCCTCAACTATGGCTACACCTTC
CASSHLNGGLNYGYTF
>TRBJ1-1|TRBV7-8|few|TRBD1
TGTGCCAGCACCCTTAGAGGACAGGGTCAGACTGAAGCTTTCTTT
CASTLRGQGQTEAFF
>TRBJ2-7|TRBV12-3/TRBV12-4|few|-
TGTGCCAGCAGTTTACAACAGGGAATGAGCGAGCAGTACTTC
CASSLQQGMSEQYF
>TRBJ2-7|TRBV28|few|-
TGTGCCAGCAGTTCACCCCTCGGTCAGCATCGCTACGAGCAGTACTTC
CASSSPLGQHRYEQYF
>TRBJ2-7|TRBV4-1|once|-
TGCGCCAGCAGCCAAGTAAACGGACAAGACTACGAGCAGTACTTC
CASSQVNGQDYEQYF
>TRBJ1-1|TRBV9|few|TRBD1
TGTGCCAGCAGCGTAAGACAGGGGAACACTGAAGCTTTCTTT
CASSVRQGNTEAFF
>TRBJ2-6|TRBV28|-|-
TGTGCCAGCAGGCCCGCGGGGCCCGGTATCTCTGGGGCCAACGTCCTGACTTTC
CASRPAGPGISGANVLTF
>TRBJ2-4|TRBV20-1|-|-
TGCAGTGCTGTGGACGCGGCGCCCGAAAACATTCAGTACTTC
CSAVDAAPENIQYF
>TRBJ1-1|TRBV3-1|few|-
TGTGCCAGCAGCCAAGCACCTAACACTGAAGCTTTCTTT
CASSQAPNTEAFF
>TRBJ1-5|TRBV28|many|TRBD1
TGTGCCAGCAGTTCCGGGACAGTTGGACAGCCCCAGCATTTT
CASSSGTVGQPQHF
>TRBJ2-7|TRBV6-1|-|-
TGTGCCAGCAGTGAGCTGTCAGGGCACGAGCAGTACTTC
CASSELSGHEQYF
>TRBJ1-1|TRBV7-8|-|-
TGTGCCAGCAGCTCAGCACAGGCCGGGAACACTGAAGCTTTCTTT
CASSSAQAGNTEAFF
>TRBJ2-2|TRBV5-1|-|TRBD2
TGCGCCAGCAGCGGGGGACTAGCGGCGAACACCGGGGAGCTGTTTTTT
CASSGGLAANTGELFF
>TRBJ1-1|TRBV6-1|many|-
TGTGCCAGCAGTTGGACCGCCCTGGGAAACACTGAAGCTTTCTTT
CASSWTALGNTEAFF
>TRBJ2-1|TRBV7-7|few|TRBD2
TGTGCTAGCAGCCAGGGACTAGCGGGAGGGAATAATGAGCAGTTCTTC
CASSQGLAGGNNEQFF
>TRBJ2-3|TRBV6-5|-|TRBD2
TGTGCCAGCAGTTACAACTTACTAGCGGGAGCAGGGGCAGATACGCAGTATTTT
CASSYNLLAGAGADTQYF
>TRBJ2-3|TRBV20-1|many|-
TGCAGTGCGAGAGGGTCTAGCACAGATACGCAGTATTTT
CSARGSSTDTQYF
>TRBJ1-2|TRBV3-1|-|-
TGTGCCAGCACCCAGTCCAGGGGAACCTATGGCTACACCTTC
CASTQSRGTYGYTF
>TRBJ2-7|TRBV20-1|-|TRBD2
TGCAGCGCACAAATCGCCGGGACTAGCGTAGCTTACGAGCAGTACTTC
CSAQIAGTSVAYEQYF
>TRBJ2-7|TRBV15|-|-
TGTGCCACCGGGTTTGGAGAATGGTACGAGCAGTACTTC
CATGFGEWYEQYF
>TRBJ1-5|TRBV25-1|-|-
TGTGCCACCTCGGGGTTGGAAAGCAATCAGCCCCAGCATTTT
CATSGLESNQPQHF
>TRBJ2-3|TRBV28|few|TRBD2
TGTGCCAGCAGTTTAGAACTAGCGGTGGCAGATACGCAGTATTTT
CASSLELAVADTQYF
>TRBJ2-1|TRBV4-2|-|TRBD2
TGTGCCAGCAGCCAAGATCGAGCGGGAGAAAATGAGCAGTTCTTC
CASSQDRAGENEQFF
>TRBJ1-5|TRBV6-1|many|TRBD1
TGTGCCAGCAGTGAATGGGACAGATATCAGCCCCAGCATTTT
CASSEWDRYQPQHF
>TRBJ2-1|TRBV5-4|few|TRBD2
TGTGCCAGCAGCTTGGCGGGAGGGCGGGACAATGAGCAGTTCTTC
CASSLAGGRDNEQFF
>TRBJ1-1|TRBV27|many|-
TGTGCCAGCAGACCCGGGGGCGGAACTGAAGCTTTCTTT
CASRPGGGTEAFF
>TRBJ2-7|TRBV19|-|-
TGTGCCAGTAGTATCGTGGACAGATCCTACGAGCAGTACTTC
CASSIVDRSYEQYF
>TRBJ2-1|TRBV24-1|-|TRBD2
TGTGCCACCAGTGATCGGACTAGCTCCTACAATGAGCAGTTCTTC
CATSDRTSSYNEQFF
>TRBJ2-6|TRBV18|-|-
TGTGCCAGCTCACCGCTACAGGGCGACGGGGCCAACGTCCTGACTTTC
CASSPLQGDGANVLTF
>TRBJ2-5|TRBV6-2/TRBV6-3|many|TRBD2
TGTGCCAGCTTTCAAGCGGGAATGGGGGAGACCCAGTACTTC
CASFQAGMGETQYF
>TRBJ1-5|TRBV3-1|few|-
TGTGCCAGCAGCCAAGGGGGGTCACCTACTGGAAATCAGCCCCAGCATTTT
CASSQGGSPTGNQPQHF
>TRBJ2-1|TRBV7-7|-|TRBD1
TGTGCTAGCAGCTTAGGGACAGTGTCCTACAATGAGCAGTTCTTC
CASSLGTVSYNEQFF
>TRBJ2-4|TRBV20-1|-|TRBD1
TGCAGTGCTAGGGACAGGGGGAACTCCGAGGACATTCAGTACTTC
CSARDRGNSEDIQYF
>TRBJ2-2|TRBV3-1|-|-
TGTGCCAGCACCGCAGTAGGGGAGACCGGGGAGCTGTTTTTT
CASTAVGETGELFF
>TRBJ1-1|TRBV20-1|many|-
TGCAGTGCTAGATACCCACAGGGCTACACTGAAGCTTTCTTT
CSARYPQGYTEAFF
>TRBJ2-7|TRBV20-1|many|TRBD1
TGCAGTGCTAGACCGGGACAGGGGGACTACGAGCAGTACTTC
CSARPGQGDYEQYF
>TRBJ2-3|TRBV20-1|many|-
TGCAGTGCGACTTGGGTACTCTCTAGCACAGATACGCAGTATTTT
CSATWVLSSTDTQYF
>TRBJ2-1|TRBV27|many|TRBD1
TGTGCCAGCAGGAGACAGGGGGCCCAATTCGATGAGCAGTTCTTC
CASRRQGAQFDEQFF
>TRBJ1-1|TRBV6-2/TRBV6-3|many|-
TGTGCCAGCAGTTACTTCTGGGCCTCGAACACTGAAGCTTTCTTT
CASSYFWASNTEAFF
>TRBJ2-7|TRBV7-2|few|-
TGTGCCAGCAGCTTACGACCGGGCAGGCTCTACGAGCAGTACTTC
CASSLRPGRLYEQYF
>TRBJ2-1|TRBV29-1|-|TRBD2
TGCAGCGTTAGCTGGACTAGCGGGAGTAATGAGCAGTTCTTC
CSVSWTSGSNEQFF